The 2 T cell receptor beta chains below come from one sample, sequenced in a study of identical twins. Each CDR3 protein is one row after TCRdb ran MiXCR on the 5' RACE reads. Altogether about 520,000 distinct CDR3 sequences are present, 22% being singletons, with the ten largest covering around 0.9%. These data also formed part of another study, on T cells expressing NK-cell markers.

The sequenced sample consisted of CD4+ T cells sorted from blood. These TCRs come from a woman in her late teens or twenties in good health.

The chain couples TRBV10-3 to TRBJ1-1; no definite D call. Trimming removed 6 bases at V and 1 base at J, with 3 bases between. Per germline, CDR1 ENHRY and CDR2 SYGVKD. The CDR3 totals 11 residues. The CDR3 loop is CAIRGNTEAFF. Written as DNA, the CDR3 is TGTGCCATCAGGGGGAACACTGAAGCTTTCTTT.

The J gene is TRBJ2-5, the V gene TRBV10-1; 7 bases are a match to TRBD1. Per the germline V gene, CDR1 is WNHNN and CDR2 is SYGVQD (reference sequence). CDR3 length: 12 residues. V shed 3 bases and J 5 bases; nucleotides not matched to a gene: 0. The CDR3 protein is CASSEQGETQYF. CDR3 coding DNA: TGCGCCAGCAGTGAACAGGGGGAGACCCAGTACTTC.